These T cell receptor beta chains were read from a single sample in a study of vaccination and CD4 T cells after COVID-19. TCRdb ran MiXCR on the PCR reads and lists one entry per CDR3 protein. The table has roughly 19,000 distinct CDR3 sequences, around 40% seen once. Antigens for these TCRs are unknown. The material sequenced was CD4+ T cells from blood, cultured in vitro, taken about 7 months after SARS-CoV-2 vaccination. The receptors were sampled from a human donor who had recovered from COVID-19. CDR3s include the opening cysteine and the closing phenylalanine or tryptophan. Fields, in order: clone size, J gene, D gene, V gene, CDR3 DNA, CDR3 protein. D genes are given only for firm matches. Clone size, where shown, is once, few, many, or a class for clones that have expanded.

. | TRBJ2-7 | TRBD1 | TRBV2 | TGTGCCAGCAGAGGGACAGGGCTGGTCGAGCAGTACTTC | CASRGTGLVEQYF
once | TRBJ2-1 | . | TRBV7-6 | TGTGCCAGCAGCGGAGACTATTCTAGGAATGAGCAGTTCTTC | CASSGDYSRNEQFF
. | TRBJ1-5 | TRBD1 | TRBV7-2 | TGTGCCAGCAGCTTAGGAAACAGGGGGCTCAGTCAGCCCCAGCATTTT | CASSLGNRGLSQPQHF
. | TRBJ1-2 | . | TRBV11-1 | TGTGCCAGCAGCGCCCAGCCTGGGAGCTACACCTTC | CASSAQPGSYTF
. | TRBJ1-1 | . | TRBV15 | TGTGCCACCAGCAGAGTGGAACACCGTAGGAGGACTTTCTTT | CATSRVEHRRRTFF
. | TRBJ2-3 | TRBD2 | TRBV28 | TGTGCCAGCACTACTTCTAGCGGGAGAGTGTCAGATACGCAGTATTTT | CASTTSSGRVSDTQYF
. | TRBJ2-1 | . | TRBV15 | TGTGCCACCAGCAGAGATGTGTTCAATGAGCAGTTCTTC | CATSRDVFNEQFF
. | TRBJ1-1 | . | TRBV7-9 | TGTGCCAGCAGCGAACCTCCGGGACAATCGAACACTGAAGCTTTCTTT | CASSEPPGQSNTEAFF
. | TRBJ1-1 | . | TRBV6-5 | TGTGCCAGCAGTTACCAGAGACCCCAGAACACTGAAGCTTTCTTT | CASSYQRPQNTEAFF
few | TRBJ2-7 | . | TRBV7-2 | TGTGCCAGCAGCTTAGAATTTGGCGGCGAGCAGTACTTC | CASSLEFGGEQYF
few | TRBJ1-1 | . | TRBV7-8 | TGTGCCAGCAGCTTTTCGGGGACTGAAGCTTTCTTT | CASSFSGTEAFF
. | TRBJ1-1 | TRBD1 | TRBV6-5 | TGTGCCAGCAGTTACGACAGGGAGAACACTGAAGCTTTCTTT | CASSYDRENTEAFF
. | TRBJ1-3 | . | TRBV19 | TGTGCCAGTAGTATTGCCAGCTCTGGAAACACCATATATTTT | CASSIASSGNTIYF
. | TRBJ1-2 | . | TRBV5-1 | TGCGCCAGCAGCTTGTGGGGGAACTATGGCTACACCTTC | CASSLWGNYGYTF
. | TRBJ1-1 | TRBD1 | TRBV20-1 | TGCAGTGCTGACAGGGGGCTGAGAACTGAAGCTTTCTTT | CSADRGLRTEAFF
. | TRBJ1-1 | . | TRBV12-3/TRBV12-4 | TGTGCCAGCAGTTTTGCCAGGCGGATTAATGAAGCTTTCTTT | CASSFARRINEAFF
few | TRBJ1-6 | . | TRBV6-1 | TGTGCCAGCTCTTTGGCTACCTATAATTCACCCCTCCACTTT | CASSLATYNSPLHF
. | TRBJ2-2 | TRBD1 | TRBV11-1 | TGTGCCAGCAGCCCCTCACTACCCTTACAGGGGTTCACCGGGGAGCTGTTTTTT | CASSPSLPLQGFTGELFF
few | TRBJ1-1 | . | TRBV6-2/TRBV6-3 | TGTGCCAGCAGTTACCCCAGGGACGGTAACACTGAAGCTTTCTTT | CASSYPRDGNTEAFF
once | TRBJ1-1 | TRBD1 | TRBV18 | TGTGCCAGCTCACCAGCACAGGGGCCAGAAGCTTTCTTT | CASSPAQGPEAFF
. | TRBJ1-2 | TRBD1 | TRBV19 | TGTGCCAGTCTCAATCCCGGGACAGGGGGCTCTCATCGCTACACCTTC | CASLNPGTGGSHRYTF
. | TRBJ2-5 | TRBD1 | TRBV5-1 | TGCGCCAGCAGCTTCGGGCAGGGGGACGAGACCCAGTACTTC | CASSFGQGDETQYF
once | TRBJ2-3 | . | TRBV1 | TGCACCAGCACTTTACTTGCGGGAGAAACAGATACGCAGTATTTT | CTSTLLAGETDTQYF
. | TRBJ1-5 | . | TRBV7-9 | TGTGCCAGCAGCTTCGGACAAGGCCCCTCCGATCAGCCCCAGCATTTT | CASSFGQGPSDQPQHF
. | TRBJ2-7 | . | TRBV5-1 | TGCGCCAGCAGCTTAGACCCGAATCTTGAGCAGTACTTC | CASSLDPNLEQYF
. | TRBJ2-7 | . | TRBV18 | TGTGCCAGCTCACCCAGGGACGAGCAGTACTTC | CASSPRDEQYF
. | TRBJ2-1 | . | TRBV7-3 | TGTGCCAGCAGCTGGTATAGGCACAATGAGCAGTTCTTC | CASSWYRHNEQFF
few | TRBJ1-2 | TRBD1 | TRBV20-1 | TGCAGTGCTAGAAAAGGGACAGAGCTTTCGGGCTACACCTTC | CSARKGTELSGYTF
. | TRBJ2-4 | TRBD2 | TRBV20-1 | TGCAGTGCTGGACTAGCGCACATTCAGTACTTC | CSAGLAHIQYF
few | TRBJ1-5 | TRBD1 | TRBV20-1 | TGCAGTGCTACTGTGGACAGGGGATATCAGCCCCAGCATTTT | CSATVDRGYQPQHF
. | TRBJ1-1 | . | TRBV11-2 | TGTGCCAGCAGCTTACAAGTAGGGAACACTGAAGCTTTCTTT | CASSLQVGNTEAFF
. | TRBJ1-1 | . | TRBV7-9 | TGTGCCAGCAGCTTTACCCAGGATAGCGAAGCTTTCTTT | CASSFTQDSEAFF
few | TRBJ2-3 | TRBD2 | TRBV6-1 | TGTGCCAGCATGGTTGGGACTAGCTTAACAGATACGCAGTATTTT | CASMVGTSLTDTQYF
few | TRBJ1-5 | TRBD1 | TRBV10-3 | TGTGCCATCAGTGATCGGACAGGGGGCACTCAGCCCCAGCATTTT | CAISDRTGGTQPQHF
. | TRBJ2-3 | TRBD2 | TRBV20-1 | TGCAGTGCTAGAGATCGGACTAGCGGGGCTTACACAGATACGCAGTATTTT | CSARDRTSGAYTDTQYF
. | TRBJ2-2 | . | TRBV11-2 | TGTGCCAGCAGCCTTTTGATATCCGGGGAGCTGTTTTTT | CASSLLISGELFF
. | TRBJ2-2 | . | TRBV7-3 | TGTGCCAGCAGCTTAGCCGTAAACACCGGGGAGCTGTTTTTT | CASSLAVNTGELFF
few | TRBJ2-7 | . | TRBV7-2 | TGTGCCAGCAGCTTAAGTCGACGCCCCTCCTACGAGCAGTACTTC | CASSLSRRPSYEQYF
. | TRBJ2-7 | . | TRBV10-3 | TGTGCCATCAGTGAGGGGGGAACCTCCTACGAGCAGTACTTC | CAISEGGTSYEQYF
. | TRBJ1-1 | TRBD1 | TRBV11-3 | TGTGCCAGCAGCCCCGGACAGGCGGGGACTGAAGCTTTCTTT | CASSPGQAGTEAFF
. | TRBJ2-1 | TRBD2 | TRBV20-1 | TGCAGTGCTAGAGATTTTAGGGCTAGCGGGGGGAACCACAATGAGCAGTTCTTC | CSARDFRASGGNHNEQFF
. | TRBJ1-5 | . | TRBV5-5 | TGTGCCAGCAGCTGGGACCATAGCAATCAGCCCCAGCATTTT | CASSWDHSNQPQHF
once | TRBJ2-2 | . | TRBV7-8 | TGTGCCAGCAGCTCATTATGGGCCGGGGAGCTGTTTTTT | CASSSLWAGELFF
. | TRBJ1-5 | . | TRBV5-4 | TGTGCCAGCAGCCTTAATTCTATGCAGCCCCAGCATTTT | CASSLNSMQPQHF
. | TRBJ2-7 | . | TRBV7-3 | TGTGCCAGCAGCGTGGACCGATACTCCTACGAGCAGTACTTC | CASSVDRYSYEQYF
. | TRBJ2-3 | . | TRBV24-1 | TGTGCCACCAGTGATGGTGGTACCACAGATACGCAGTATTTT | CATSDGGTTDTQYF
few | TRBJ1-5 | . | TRBV10-3 | TGTGCCATCAGGGAGGCCGGCAATCAGCCCCAGCATTTT | CAIREAGNQPQHF
. | TRBJ1-2 | TRBD1 | TRBV27 | TGTGCCAGCTGGGGGCGGCGACCGGGACAGGGACCTTTTAACTATGGCTACACCTTC | CASWGRRPGQGPFNYGYTF
. | TRBJ2-1 | . | TRBV6-1 | TGTGCCAGCAGTCAACGGGACGGCAGCTTTGAGCAGTTCTTC | CASSQRDGSFEQFF
few | TRBJ1-2 | . | TRBV2 | TGTGCCAGCAGTGAGGAGGCAGACTATGGCTACACCTTC | CASSEEADYGYTF
. | TRBJ2-3 | . | TRBV4-3 | TGCGCCAGCAGCCAAGACTTCCTGTGGGGTAGCACAGATACGCAGTATTTT | CASSQDFLWGSTDTQYF
once | TRBJ2-6 | . | TRBV7-8 | TGTGCCAGCAGCTCGGTAGGGGGTGCTGGGGCCAACGTCCTGACTTTC | CASSSVGGAGANVLTF
. | TRBJ1-1 | . | TRBV21-1 | TGTGCCAGCAGCAAGGCGGCCAGGGGGGGCGTTTATGGGGTCACTGAAGCTTTCTTT | CASSKAARGGVYGVTEAFF
. | TRBJ2-7 | . | TRBV6-1 | TGTGCCAGCAGGAGAGGACCGAACTACGAGCAGTACTTC | CASRRGPNYEQYF
. | TRBJ1-1 | . | TRBV18 | TGTGCCAGCTCACAGGGTCGGGACACTGAAGCTTTCTTT | CASSQGRDTEAFF
few | TRBJ2-1 | . | TRBV20-1 | TGCAGTGCTAGGTCGGGGGTGGGTGAGCAGTTCTTC | CSARSGVGEQFF
. | TRBJ2-5 | . | TRBV5-1 | TGCGCCAGCAGCCGGGGGGCGAGCGGACAAGAGACCCAGTACTTC | CASSRGASGQETQYF
. | TRBJ1-5 | . | TRBV6-1 | TGTGCCAGCTTAGTGCCCCAGCATTTT | CASLVPQHF
few | TRBJ2-5 | . | TRBV11-3 | TGTGCCAGCAGCTCGAGGGGCGGCCAAGAGACCCAGTACTTC | CASSSRGGQETQYF